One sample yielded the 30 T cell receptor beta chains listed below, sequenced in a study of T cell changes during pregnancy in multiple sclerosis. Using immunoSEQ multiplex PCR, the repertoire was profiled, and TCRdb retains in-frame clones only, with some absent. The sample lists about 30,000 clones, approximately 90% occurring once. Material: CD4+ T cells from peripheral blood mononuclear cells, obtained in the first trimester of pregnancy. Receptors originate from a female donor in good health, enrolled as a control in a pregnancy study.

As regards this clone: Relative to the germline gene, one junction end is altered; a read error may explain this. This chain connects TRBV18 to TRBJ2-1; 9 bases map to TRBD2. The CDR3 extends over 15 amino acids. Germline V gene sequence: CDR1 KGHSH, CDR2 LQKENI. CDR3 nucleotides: TGTGCCAGCCCACCCTTAGCGGGAGCGCACAATGAGCAGTTCTTC. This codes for CASPPLAGAHNEQFF.

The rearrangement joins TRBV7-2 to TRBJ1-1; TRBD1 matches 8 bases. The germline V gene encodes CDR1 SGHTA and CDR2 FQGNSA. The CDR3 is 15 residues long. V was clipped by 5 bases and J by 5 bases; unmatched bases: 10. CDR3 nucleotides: TGTGCCAGCAGCCAACCGGACAGGGAGGGTACTGAAGCTTTCTTT. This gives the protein CASSQPDREGTEAFF.

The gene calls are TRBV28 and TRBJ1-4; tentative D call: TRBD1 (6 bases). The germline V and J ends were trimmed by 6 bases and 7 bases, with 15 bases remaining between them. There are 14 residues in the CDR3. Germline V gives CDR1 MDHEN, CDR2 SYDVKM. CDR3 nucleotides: TGTGCCAGCAGCCAAGCAGGGGCCACTGAAAAACTGTTTTTT. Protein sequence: CASSQAGATEKLFF.

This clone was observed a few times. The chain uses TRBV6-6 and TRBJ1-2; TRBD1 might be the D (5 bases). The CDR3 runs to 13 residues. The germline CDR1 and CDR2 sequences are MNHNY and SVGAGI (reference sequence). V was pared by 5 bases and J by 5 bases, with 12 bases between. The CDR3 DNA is TGTGCCAGCAGTGTTGACCGGGGGTATGGCTACACCTTC. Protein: CASSVDRGYGYTF.

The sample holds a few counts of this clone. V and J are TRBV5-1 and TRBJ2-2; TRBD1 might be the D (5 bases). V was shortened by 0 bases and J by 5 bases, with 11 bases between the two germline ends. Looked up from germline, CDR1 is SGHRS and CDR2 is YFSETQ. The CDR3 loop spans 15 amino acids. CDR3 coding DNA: TGCGCCAGCAGCTTGGTACAGGCCCCTACCGGGGAGCTGTTTTTT. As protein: CASSLVQAPTGELFF. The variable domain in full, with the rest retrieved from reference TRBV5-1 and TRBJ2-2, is KAGVTQTPRYLIKTRGQQVTLSCSPISGHRSVSWYQQTPGQGLQFLFEYFSETQRNKGNFPGRFSGRQFSNSRSEMNVSTLELGDSALYLCASSLVQAPTGELFFGEGSRLTVL.

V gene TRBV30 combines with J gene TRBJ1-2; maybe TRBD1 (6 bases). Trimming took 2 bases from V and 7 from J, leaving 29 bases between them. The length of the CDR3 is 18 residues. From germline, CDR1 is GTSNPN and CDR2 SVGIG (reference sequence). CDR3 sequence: CAWSHKAINQDSLFGYTF. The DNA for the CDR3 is TGTGCCTGGAGTCACAAAGCCATAAACCAGGACAGCCTATTTGGCTACACCTTC.

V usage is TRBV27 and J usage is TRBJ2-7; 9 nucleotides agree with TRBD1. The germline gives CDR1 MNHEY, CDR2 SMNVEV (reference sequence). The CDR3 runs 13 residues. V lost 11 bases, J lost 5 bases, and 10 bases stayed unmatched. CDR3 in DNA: TGTGCCTGCGAGGACAGGGGATCCCACGAGCAGTACTTC. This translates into CACEDRGSHEQYF.

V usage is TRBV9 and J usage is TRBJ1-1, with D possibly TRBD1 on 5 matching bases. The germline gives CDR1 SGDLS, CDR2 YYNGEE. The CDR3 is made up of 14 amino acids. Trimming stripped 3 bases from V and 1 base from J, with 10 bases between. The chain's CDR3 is CASSAQDKNTEAFF. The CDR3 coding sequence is TGTGCCAGCAGCGCCCAGGACAAGAACACTGAAGCTTTCTTT.

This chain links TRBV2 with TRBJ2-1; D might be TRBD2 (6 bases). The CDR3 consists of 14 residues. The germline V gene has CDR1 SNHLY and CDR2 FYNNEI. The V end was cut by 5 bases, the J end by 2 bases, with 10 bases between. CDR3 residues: CASSRGITYNEQFF. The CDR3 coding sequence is TGTGCCAGCAGTCGCGGGATTACCTACAATGAGCAGTTCTTC.

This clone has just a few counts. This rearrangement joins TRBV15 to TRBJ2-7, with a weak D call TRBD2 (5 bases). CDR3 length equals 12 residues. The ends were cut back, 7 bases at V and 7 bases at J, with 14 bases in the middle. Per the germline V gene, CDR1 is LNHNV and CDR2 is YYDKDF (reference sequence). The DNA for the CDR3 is TGTGCCACCACGATCGGTTCGGGGGAGCAGTACTTC. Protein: CATTIGSGEQYF.

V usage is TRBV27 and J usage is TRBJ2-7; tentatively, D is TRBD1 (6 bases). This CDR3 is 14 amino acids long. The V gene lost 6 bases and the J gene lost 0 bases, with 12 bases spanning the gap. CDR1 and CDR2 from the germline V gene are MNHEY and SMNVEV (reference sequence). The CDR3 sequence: CASRPQTGSYEQYF. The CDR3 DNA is TGTGCCAGCAGACCCCAGACAGGCTCCTACGAGCAGTACTTC.

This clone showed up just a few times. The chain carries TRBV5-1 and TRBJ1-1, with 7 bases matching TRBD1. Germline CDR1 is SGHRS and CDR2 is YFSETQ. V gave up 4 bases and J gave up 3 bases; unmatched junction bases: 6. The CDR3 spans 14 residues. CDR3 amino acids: CASSPTGWDTEAFF. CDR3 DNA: TGCGCCAGCAGCCCGACAGGGTGGGACACTGAAGCTTTCTTT.

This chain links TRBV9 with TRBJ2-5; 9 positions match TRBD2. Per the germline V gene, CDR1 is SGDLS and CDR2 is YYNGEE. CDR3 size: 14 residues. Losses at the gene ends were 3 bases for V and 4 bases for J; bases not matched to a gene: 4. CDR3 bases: TGTGCCAGCAGCGAATTAGCGGGAGCAGAGACCCAGTACTTC. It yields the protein CASSELAGAETQYF.

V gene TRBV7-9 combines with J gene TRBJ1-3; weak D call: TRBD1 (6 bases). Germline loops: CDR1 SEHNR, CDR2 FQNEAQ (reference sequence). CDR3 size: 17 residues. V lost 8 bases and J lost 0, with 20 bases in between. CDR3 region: CASSSAGVLISGNTIYF. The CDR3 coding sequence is TGTGCCAGCTCGTCGGCAGGGGTACTGATCTCTGGAAACACCATATATTTT.

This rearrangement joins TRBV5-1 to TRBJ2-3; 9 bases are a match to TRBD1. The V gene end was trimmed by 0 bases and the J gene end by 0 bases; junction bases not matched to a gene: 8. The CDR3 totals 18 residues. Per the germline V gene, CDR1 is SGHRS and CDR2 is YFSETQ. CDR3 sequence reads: CASSLGTGAPSSTDTQYF. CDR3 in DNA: TGCGCCAGCAGCTTGGGGACAGGGGCCCCTTCTAGCACAGATACGCAGTATTTT.

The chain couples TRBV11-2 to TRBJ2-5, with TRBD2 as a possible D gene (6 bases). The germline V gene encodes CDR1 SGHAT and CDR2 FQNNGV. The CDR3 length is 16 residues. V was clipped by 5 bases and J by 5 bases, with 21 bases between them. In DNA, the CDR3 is TGTGCCAGCAGCCTGGGGACTGCGAGTCGGGCGGAGACCCAGTACTTC. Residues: CASSLGTASRAETQYF.

CDR3 coding DNA: TGTGCCTGGCAGACAGGGGCCCCGGAAAAACTGTTTTTT. It is translated as CAWQTGAPEKLFF. The chain couples TRBV30 to TRBJ1-4; TRBD1 aligns across 8 bases. This CDR3 comprises 13 residues. From germline, CDR1 is GTSNPN and CDR2 SVGIG (reference sequence). The junction had 7 bases not matched to a gene; V was cut back by 5 bases and J by 8 bases.

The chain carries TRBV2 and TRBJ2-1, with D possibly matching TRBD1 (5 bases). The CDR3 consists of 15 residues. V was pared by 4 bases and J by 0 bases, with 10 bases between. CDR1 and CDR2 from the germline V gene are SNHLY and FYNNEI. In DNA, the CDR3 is TGTGCCAGCAGTGCTGGACACAGCTCCTACAATGAGCAGTTCTTC. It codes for CASSAGHSSYNEQFF.

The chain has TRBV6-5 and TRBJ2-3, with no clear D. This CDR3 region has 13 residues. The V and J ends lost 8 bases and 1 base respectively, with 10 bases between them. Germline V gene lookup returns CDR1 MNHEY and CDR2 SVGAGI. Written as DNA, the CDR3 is TGTGCCAGCGGCACCCGGGGCACAGATACGCAGTATTTT. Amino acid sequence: CASGTRGTDTQYF.

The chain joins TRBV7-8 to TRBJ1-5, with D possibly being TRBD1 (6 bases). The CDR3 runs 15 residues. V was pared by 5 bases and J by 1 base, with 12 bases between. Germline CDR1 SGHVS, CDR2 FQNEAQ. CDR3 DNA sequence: TGTGCCAGCAGCCGCGGAAGGGGGAGCAATCAGCCCCAGCATTTT. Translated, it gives CASSRGRGSNQPQHF.

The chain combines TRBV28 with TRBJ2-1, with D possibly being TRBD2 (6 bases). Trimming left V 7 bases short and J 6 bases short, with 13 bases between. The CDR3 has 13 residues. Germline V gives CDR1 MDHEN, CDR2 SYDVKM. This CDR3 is CASIQGGINEQFF. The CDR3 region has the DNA TGTGCCAGCATCCAGGGAGGTATCAATGAGCAGTTCTTC.

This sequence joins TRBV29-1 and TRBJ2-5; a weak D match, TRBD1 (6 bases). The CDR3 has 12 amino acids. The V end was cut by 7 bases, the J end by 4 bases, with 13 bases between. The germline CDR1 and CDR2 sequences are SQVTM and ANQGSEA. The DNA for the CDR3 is TGCAGCGGGGGGCCAGGGACAGAGACCCAGTACTTC. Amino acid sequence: CSGGPGTETQYF.

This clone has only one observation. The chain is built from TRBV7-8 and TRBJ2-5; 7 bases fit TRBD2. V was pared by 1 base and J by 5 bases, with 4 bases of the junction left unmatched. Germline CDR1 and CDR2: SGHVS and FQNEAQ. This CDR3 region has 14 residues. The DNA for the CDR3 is TGTGCCAGCAGCTTAGGGGACGGGGGGGAGACCCAGTACTTC. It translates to CASSLGDGGETQYF.

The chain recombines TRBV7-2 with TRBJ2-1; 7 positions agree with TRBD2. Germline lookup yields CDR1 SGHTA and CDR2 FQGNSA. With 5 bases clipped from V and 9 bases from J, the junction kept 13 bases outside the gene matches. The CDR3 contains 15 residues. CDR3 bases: TGTGCCAGCAGCCCGACTAGCTTGGGAAGGGGTGAGCAGTTCTTC. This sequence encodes CASSPTSLGRGEQFF.

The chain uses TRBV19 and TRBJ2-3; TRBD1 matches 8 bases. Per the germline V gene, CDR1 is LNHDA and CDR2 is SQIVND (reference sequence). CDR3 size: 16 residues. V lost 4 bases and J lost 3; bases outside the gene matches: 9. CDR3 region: CASSRTGGGRTDTQYF. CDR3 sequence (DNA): TGTGCCAGTAGTAGAACAGGGGGAGGAAGAACAGATACGCAGTATTTT.

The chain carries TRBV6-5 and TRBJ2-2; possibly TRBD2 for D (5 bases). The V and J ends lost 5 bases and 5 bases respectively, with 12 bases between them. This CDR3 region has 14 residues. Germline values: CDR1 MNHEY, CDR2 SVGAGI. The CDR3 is CASSPAGGTGELFF. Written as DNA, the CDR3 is TGTGCCAGCAGTCCAGCCGGCGGGACCGGGGAGCTGTTTTTT.

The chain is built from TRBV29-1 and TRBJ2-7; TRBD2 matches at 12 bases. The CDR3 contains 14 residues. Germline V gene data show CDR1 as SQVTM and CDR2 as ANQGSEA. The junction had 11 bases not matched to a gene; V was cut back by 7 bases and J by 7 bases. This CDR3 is CSGLAGGPRGEQYF. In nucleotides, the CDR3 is TGCAGCGGGCTAGCGGGAGGGCCCCGGGGGGAGCAGTACTTC.

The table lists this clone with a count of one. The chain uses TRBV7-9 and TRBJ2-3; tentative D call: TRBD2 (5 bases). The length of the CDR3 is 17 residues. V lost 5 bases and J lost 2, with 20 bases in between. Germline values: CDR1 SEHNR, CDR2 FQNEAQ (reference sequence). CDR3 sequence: CASSRASGIGNTDTQYF. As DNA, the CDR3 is TGTGCCAGCAGCCGGGCGTCCGGGATCGGTAACACAGATACGCAGTATTTT.

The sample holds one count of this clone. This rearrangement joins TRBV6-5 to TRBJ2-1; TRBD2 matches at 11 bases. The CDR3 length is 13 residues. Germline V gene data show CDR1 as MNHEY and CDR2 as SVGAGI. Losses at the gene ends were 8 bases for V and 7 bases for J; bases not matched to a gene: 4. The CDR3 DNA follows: TGTGCCAGCCAGTTAGCGGGGGGGAATGAGCAGTTCTTC. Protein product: CASQLAGGNEQFF.

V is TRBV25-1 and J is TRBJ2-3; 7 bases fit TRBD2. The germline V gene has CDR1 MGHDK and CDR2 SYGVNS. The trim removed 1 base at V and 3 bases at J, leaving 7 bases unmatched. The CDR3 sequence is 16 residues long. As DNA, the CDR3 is TGTGCCAGCAGTGAATGGCGGGAGATGGGGACAGATACGCAGTATTTT. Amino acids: CASSEWREMGTDTQYF.